This T cell receptor (beta chain) is from a study of blood T cell repertoires in COVID-19. Study context: Researchers got acute and convalescent COVID-19 samples from the United States, Italy and Spain. The cDNA or gDNA used as material had been derived from T cells, B-cell-depleted T cells, or PBMCs.

Methods used by the authors: Nucleated cell counts were estimated from reference gene primer amplification. Sequenced by immunoSEQ multiplex PCR; TCRdb stores in-frame clones only, minus some. The V and J calls and clone size were taken over from that table, and D and trimming were inferred from the DNA. The table lists roughly 59,000 clones, around 83% of them singletons. CDR1 is MNHNY and CDR2 is SVGAGI in the germline V gene (reference sequence). V lost 6 bases and J 8 bases, leaving 11 bases between the germline ends. The CDR3 has 12 amino acids. The V call is TRBV6-6, the J call TRBJ2-1; D remains ambiguous. Sequencing was carried out using peripheral blood. The TCR sequence derives from a human donor in a cohort sampled during active COVID-19. The CDR3 DNA sequence: TGTGCCAGCAGCCCCGCCAGGTATGAGCAGTTCTTC. This gives the protein CASSPARYEQFF.